Included here is one T cell receptor beta chain sequence, with context. Its antigen is currently unknown. PCR primers comprised 60 Vbeta and 13 Jbeta primers. Assay: immunoSEQ multiplex PCR; the TCRdb copy retains only in-frame clones and omits some. The sample carries 150,000 to 200,000 clones, over 60% recorded once. Per the germline V gene, CDR1 is MGHRA and CDR2 is YSYEKL. The CDR3 length is 15 residues. J lost 3 bases, V lost 4 bases, and 5 bases had no gene match. The sample belongs to a study of cytomegalovirus exposure and HLA in healthy donors. Study context: Early release data held 85 million or so unique TCRs from HLA-typed donors. Study-wide findings and caveats: For presence/absence analyses, sequencing depth was assumed to be roughly uniform across donors.

The sample taken for sequencing was PBMCs. The clonotype originates from a female donor in good health and CMV-seronegative. The chain is built from TRBV4-1 and TRBJ2-2, with 7 bases lining up with TRBD2. The DNA for the CDR3 is TGCGCCAGCAGCCCCGGGACTACTTACACCGGGGAGCTGTTTTTT. It is translated as CASSPGTTYTGELFF.